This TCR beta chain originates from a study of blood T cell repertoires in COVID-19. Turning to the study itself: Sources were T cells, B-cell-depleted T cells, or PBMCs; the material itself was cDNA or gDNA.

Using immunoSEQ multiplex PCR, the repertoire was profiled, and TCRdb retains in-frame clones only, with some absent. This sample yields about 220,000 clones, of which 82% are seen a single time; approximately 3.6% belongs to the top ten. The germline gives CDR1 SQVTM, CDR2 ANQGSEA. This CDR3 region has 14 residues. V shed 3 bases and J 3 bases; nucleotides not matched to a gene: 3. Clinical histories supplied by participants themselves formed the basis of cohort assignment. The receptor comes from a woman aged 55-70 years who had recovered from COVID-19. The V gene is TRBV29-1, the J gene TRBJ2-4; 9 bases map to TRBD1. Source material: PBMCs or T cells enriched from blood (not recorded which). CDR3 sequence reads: CSVDTGGGKNIQYF. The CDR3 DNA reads TGCAGCGTTGATACAGGGGGCGGCAAAAACATTCAGTACTTC.